Sequencing of this T cell receptor beta chain was carried out in a study of T cell changes during pregnancy in multiple sclerosis. Generated by immunoSEQ multiplex PCR, the TCRdb table keeps only in-frame clones and is missing some. The sample carries 55,000 to 65,000 clones, roughly 90% recorded once. The length of the CDR3 is 14 residues. Germline V gene data show CDR1 as LNHDA and CDR2 as SQIVND (reference sequence). V lost 0 bases and J lost 5, with 10 bases in between. This clone was seen a single time. Specimen: peripheral blood, collected in the second trimester of pregnancy. The rearrangement joins TRBV19 to TRBJ2-5; D uncertain. The receptor comes from a female donor with multiple sclerosis, enrolled in a pregnancy study. The chain's CDR3 is CASSIDPRQETQYF. In nucleotides, the CDR3 is TGTGCCAGTAGTATAGATCCGAGGCAGGAGACCCAGTACTTC.